A selection of T cell receptor beta chains follows, all from one sample in a study of Ad26.COV2.S vaccination and SARS-CoV-2 variants. Libraries were prepared by immunoSEQ multiplex PCR; TCRdb keeps only in-frame clonotypes and omits some of them. The sample includes 410,000 or so clones, approximately 90% seen only once; the top ten take 1.5% to 2%. The source material was peripheral blood, sampled in a trial of Ad26.COV2.S vaccine versus placebo. These receptors came from a person between 18 and 60 years old who received the Ad26.COV2.S COVID-19 vaccine or a placebo. Both conserved end residues are part of each CDR3. D genes are given only for firm matches.

j_call: TRBJ1-4
d_call: NA
v_call: TRBV4-3
cdr3_aa: CASSPEGGVTNEKLFF
cdr3_nt: TGCGCCAGCAGCCCAGAAGGGGGAGTAACTAATGAAAAACTGTTTTTT

j_call: TRBJ2-7
d_call: TRBD2
v_call: TRBV4-1
cdr3_aa: CASSLRGGWDEQYF
cdr3_nt: TGCGCCAGCAGCCTGCGGGGGGGCTGGGACGAGCAGTACTTC

j_call: TRBJ2-7
d_call: NA
v_call: TRBV7-2
cdr3_aa: CASSLMGRGTYEQYF
cdr3_nt: TGTGCCAGCAGCTTAATGGGGCGGGGTACCTACGAGCAGTACTTC

j_call: TRBJ2-7
d_call: NA
v_call: TRBV28
cdr3_aa: CASSLLGKVSYEQYF
cdr3_nt: TGTGCCAGCAGTTTATTAGGGAAAGTCTCCTACGAGCAGTACTTC

j_call: TRBJ1-5
d_call: NA
v_call: TRBV6-5
cdr3_aa: CASRGPPDQQPQHF
cdr3_nt: TGTGCCAGCAGGGGCCCCCCAGATCAGCAGCCCCAGCATTTT

j_call: TRBJ1-1
d_call: NA
v_call: TRBV5-1
cdr3_aa: CASTGGGAEAFF
cdr3_nt: TGCGCCAGCACTGGCGGGGGGGCTGAAGCTTTCTTT

j_call: TRBJ2-5
d_call: TRBD1
v_call: TRBV6-2/TRBV6-3
cdr3_aa: CASSYSRTGAWWETQYF
cdr3_nt: TGTGCCAGCAGTTACTCGCGGACAGGGGCGTGGTGGGAGACCCAGTACTTC

j_call: TRBJ2-2
d_call: NA
v_call: TRBV5-1
cdr3_aa: CASSLGDPNTGELFF
cdr3_nt: TGCGCCAGCAGCTTAGGGGATCCGAACACCGGGGAGCTGTTTTTT

j_call: TRBJ2-7
d_call: TRBD2
v_call: TRBV4-1
cdr3_aa: CASSQETSGAYEQYF
cdr3_nt: TGCGCCAGCAGCCAAGAAACTAGCGGAGCCTACGAGCAGTACTTC

j_call: TRBJ1-6
d_call: NA
v_call: TRBV6-5
cdr3_aa: CASISRQGHSSPLHF
cdr3_nt: TGTGCCAGCATTTCTCGGCAGGGGCACAGTTCACCCCTCCACTTT

j_call: TRBJ1-1
d_call: NA
v_call: TRBV7-8
cdr3_aa: CASSLVVAGTEAFF
cdr3_nt: TGTGCCAGCAGCTTAGTGGTGGCCGGAACTGAAGCTTTCTTT